The present TCR beta chain was sequenced within a study of shared T cell receptors in the human thymus. TCRdb's copy holds only in-frame clones and misses some; the assay was immunoSEQ multiplex PCR. The sample records approximately 400,000 clones, 95% being singletons. This CDR3 is built from 17 residues. Germline lookup yields CDR1 SGHTA and CDR2 FQGNSA. The V end was cut by 0 bases, the J end by 3 bases, with 15 bases between. J is TRBJ2-1 and V is TRBV7-2; no firm D call. This receptor was obtained from a human donor. Sequenced material: thymocytes. CDR3 loop: CASSLAHPRKGYNEQFF. CDR3 sequence (DNA): TGTGCCAGCAGCTTAGCGCATCCGAGGAAGGGCTACAATGAGCAGTTCTTC.